Below are 6 T cell receptor beta chains sequenced from a single sample in a study of cytomegalovirus exposure and HLA in healthy donors. PCR primers comprised 60 Vbeta and 13 Jbeta primers. Assay used: immunoSEQ multiplex PCR; TCRdb lists only in-frame clones, some missing. This sample has roughly 150,000 clones; about 81% occur once, and the top ten carry 2.5% to 3%. Specimen: PBMCs. The receptor set was obtained from a woman between 50 and 59 years old in good health and CMV-seropositive.

The V call is TRBV27, the J call TRBJ2-7, with 9 nucleotides matching TRBD1. The germline CDR1 and CDR2 sequences are MNHEY and SMNVEV (reference sequence). The length of the CDR3 is 14 residues. V dropped 2 bases and J dropped 9; count of bases not matched to a gene: 8. The CDR3 sequence is CASSLKDRGSGQYF. The CDR3 DNA is TGTGCCAGCAGTTTAAAAGACAGGGGGTCAGGGCAGTACTTC.

The chain couples TRBV4-1 to TRBJ2-5; 10 positions agree with TRBD1. This CDR3 spans 15 amino acids. The junction had 6 bases not matched to a gene; V was cut back by 6 bases and J by 2 bases. CDR1 and CDR2 (germline): MGHRA, YSYEKL. CDR3 in amino acids: CASRLMGQGQETQYF. The DNA for the CDR3 is TGCGCCAGCAGACTTATGGGACAGGGGCAAGAGACCCAGTACTTC.

The V and J genes are TRBV4-1 and TRBJ1-1; D is uncertain. Trimming left V 5 bases short and J 2 bases short, with 3 bases between. Germline V gives CDR1 MGHRA, CDR2 YSYEKL. The CDR3 length is 11 residues. CDR3 amino acids: CASSTNTEAFF. The CDR3 region has the DNA TGCGCCAGCAGCACTAACACTGAAGCTTTCTTT.

The chain employs TRBV6-5 and TRBJ2-3; 11 bases are a match to TRBD2. Germline values: CDR1 MNHEY, CDR2 SVGAGI. The trim removed 0 bases at V and 9 bases at J, leaving 8 bases unmatched. The CDR3 consists of 16 residues. CDR3 region: CASSYSSGGAGGTQYF. The CDR3 DNA reads TGTGCCAGCAGTTACTCTAGCGGGGGGGCAGGAGGAACGCAGTATTTT.

This clone showed up many times. J is TRBJ1-1 and V is TRBV9, with D possibly being TRBD1 (5 bases). V lost 0 bases and J 7 bases, leaving 10 bases between the germline ends. CDR3 length: 13 residues. The V gene's germline CDR1 is SGDLS and CDR2 YYNGEE. The CDR3 nucleotides are TGTGCCAGCAGCGTAGACCCAGGGAATGAAGCTTTCTTT. It codes for CASSVDPGNEAFF.

The chain joins TRBV9 to TRBJ1-3; D may be TRBD1 (6 bases). The CDR3 spans 15 residues. Germline V gene lookup returns CDR1 SGDLS and CDR2 YYNGEE. Trimming cost V 0 bases and J 2 bases, with 9 bases left between them. DNA for the CDR3: TGTGCCAGCAGCGTAGCGGGGGGCACTGGAAACACCATATATTTT. Protein product: CASSVAGGTGNTIYF.